This passage covers 2 T cell receptor beta chains from one sample sequenced in a study of regulatory T cells in long-lasting Graves disease. Arm-PCR with iRepertoire HTBI primers amplified the CDR3 regions for these TCR beta libraries. TCRdb redid the calling of the multiplex PCR reads with MiXCR, one entry per CDR3 protein. In the table there are about 430,000 distinct CDR3 sequences, over 14% of which are singletons. Described time point: newly diagnosed GD, antithyroid drugs for less than 3 months. Extracted RNA from PBMCs served as the source of the TCR library. These data were also filed under a second study, of T cells in Graves' hyperthyroidism and ophthalmopathy.

The sequences come from peripheral blood mononuclear cells (PBMCs), collected at new diagnosis, from a patient treated with antithyroid drugs. These TCRs come from a woman aged 40 to 50 with Graves disease.

This clonotype was seen repeatedly, ten times or more. This chain connects TRBV12-3 or TRBV12-4 to TRBJ1-5; 7 positions match TRBD1. Losses at the gene ends were 3 bases for V and 7 bases for J; bases not matched to a gene: 9. The CDR3 length is 15 residues. The CDR3 bases are TGTGCCAGCAGTTTGGTCGCAGGGGGGTTCCAGCCCCAGCATTTT. Residues: CASSLVAGGFQPQHF.

This clonotype showed up many times. V is TRBV29-1 and J is TRBJ2-5; 9 nucleotides align to TRBD2. Germline values: CDR1 SQVTM, CDR2 ANQGSEA. V shed 8 bases and J 6 bases; nucleotides not matched to a gene: 7. The CDR3 has 12 residues. The CDR3 sequence is CSCSGSGKTQYF. The CDR3 DNA reads TGCAGCTGTAGCGGGAGCGGTAAGACCCAGTACTTC.